This TCR beta chain was recorded in a study of cytomegalovirus exposure and HLA in healthy donors. Study-wide results and caveats: Reported performance of the classifier showed diagnosis of cytomegalovirus status with high specificity and sensitivity. Most TCR sequences were seen very rarely across donors, but some public TCRs occurred in many. Immune exposure data for these donors was limited to CMV serostatus.

Details on this clone: The antigen is not known.

Germline CDR1 is LGHNA and CDR2 is YSLEER. The CDR3 loop spans 13 amino acids. Vbeta (60) and Jbeta (13) primers were used in the PCR. This table comes from immunoSEQ multiplex PCR, and its TCRdb copy is limited to in-frame clones, with some not included. This sample yields under 200,000 clones, of which 65% to 85% are seen a single time; over 2% belongs to the top ten. V and J are TRBV4-3 and TRBJ2-5; the D is unclear. The better agreement between TRBJ2-7 and the DNA end casts doubt on the J call. Sequenced material: PBMCs. The clonotype was recovered from a man between 60 and 75 years old in good health and CMV-seronegative. CDR3 sequence: CASSQTPTSEQYF. The CDR3 nucleotides read TGCGCCAGCAGCCAAACTCCGACCAGCGAGCAGTACTTC.